The entry below describes one TCR beta chain. This record belongs to a study of cytomegalovirus exposure and HLA in healthy donors. PCR primers comprised 60 Vbeta and 13 Jbeta primers. Only in-frame clones appear in the TCRdb table, and some are missing; sequencing was by immunoSEQ multiplex PCR. Counted here are fewer than 150,000 clones, 74% occurring once; the ten biggest clones make up roughly 6%. Germline V lookup: CDR1 SGHDT, CDR2 YYEEEE. V lost 5 bases to trimming and J lost 7 bases; unmatched junction nucleotides: 5. This CDR3 has 14 residues. Nominally healthy donors provided the samples, though records likely missed some immune exposures.

The material sequenced was PBMCs. V usage is TRBV5-6 and J usage is TRBJ1-4; TRBD1 matches 10 bases. The receptor comes from a woman aged 50 to 60 in good health and CMV-seropositive. The CDR3 nucleotides are TGTGCCAGCAGTTCCGGGACAGGGGCTGAAAAACTGTTTTTT. This encodes CASSSGTGAEKLFF.